A single sample gave rise to the 19 T cell receptor beta chains below, sequenced in a study of blood T cell repertoires in COVID-19. Profiled with immunoSEQ multiplex PCR; TCRdb holds only in-frame clones, not every one. The repertoire includes roughly 70,000 clones, 88% of them detected once, and about 1.3% sits in the top ten. Source material: peripheral blood. These receptors came from a human donor in a cohort sampled during active COVID-19.

As concerns this clone: Germline and junction disagree at one end, which may indicate a read error. This chain joins TRBV24-1 and TRBJ2-1, with 9 bases matching TRBD2. This CDR3 region has 19 residues. Germline CDR1 is KGHDR and CDR2 is SFDVKD. CDR3 nucleotide sequence: TGTGCCACCAGTGATTTGGCGGGAGGGCCCAGGGGTAACTACGATGAGCAGTTCTTC. As protein: CATSDLAGGPRGNYDEQFF.

The chain combines TRBV28 with TRBJ1-1; TRBD1 matches at 8 bases. The germline gives CDR1 MDHEN, CDR2 SYDVKM. The CDR3 is made up of 14 amino acids. V shed 11 bases and J 3 bases; nucleotides not matched to a gene: 11. In DNA form, the CDR3 reads TGTGCCGGGGGGGCAGGGGGCGCAGACACTGAAGCTTTCTTT. This encodes CAGGAGGADTEAFF.

The CDR3 loop reads CASRRGAVYTDTQYF. The CDR3 bases are TGTGCCAGCAGGCGGGGAGCGGTGTACACAGATACGCAGTATTTT. This chain joins TRBV14 and TRBJ2-3; D perhaps matches TRBD2 (6 bases). V lost 6 bases, J lost 2 bases, and 15 bases lay in between. CDR1 and CDR2 from the germline V gene are SGHDN and FVKESK. The CDR3 sequence is 15 residues long.

This sequence joins TRBV3-1 (or the pseudogene TRBV3-2) and TRBJ2-1, with TRBD2 identical over 8 bases. Per germline, CDR1 LGHDT and CDR2 YNNKEL (reference sequence). The CDR3 extends over 15 amino acids. The ends lost 3 bases at V and 3 bases at J; junction bases unmatched: 4. CDR3 amino acids: CASSHLTSVYNEQFF. The CDR3, as DNA: TGTGCCAGCAGCCACCTGACTAGCGTCTACAATGAGCAGTTCTTC.

The rearrangement links TRBV27 to TRBJ1-2, with D hard to call. The CDR3 totals 13 residues. V shed 9 bases and J shed 7 bases, with 18 bases lying between them. Germline loops: CDR1 MNHEY, CDR2 SMNVEV (reference sequence). DNA of the CDR3: TGTGCCAGTTCTCTTCAAATTTCGAGTGGCTACACCTTC. Protein sequence: CASSLQISSGYTF.

This clone was recorded only once. The chain employs TRBV28 and TRBJ1-1; possibly TRBD1 for D (6 bases). Germline values: CDR1 MDHEN, CDR2 SYDVKM. With 11 bases removed from V and 0 bases from J, the gap between germline ends came to 16 bases. The length of the CDR3 is 14 residues. The CDR3 reads CAATRDTLNTEAFF. CDR3 sequence (DNA): TGTGCCGCTACTAGGGACACCCTGAACACTGAAGCTTTCTTT.

This clone was picked up a small number of times. The chain employs TRBV27 and TRBJ2-7; D is uncertain. This CDR3 has 16 amino acids. The germline CDR1 and CDR2 sequences are MNHEY and SMNVEV (reference sequence). The V gene lost 3 bases and the J gene lost 2 bases, with 17 bases spanning the gap. CDR3 bases: TGTGCCAGCAGTTTCGCGACACGACGGCATACCTACGAGCAGTACGTC. Translation gives CASSFATRRHTYEQYV.

The chain has TRBV18 and TRBJ2-5; D call uncertain. Germline V CDR1 and CDR2: KGHSH, LQKENI. The CDR3 runs to 13 residues. The V end was cut by 6 bases, the J end by 1 base, with 9 bases between. CDR3 DNA sequence: TGTGCCAGCTCTTTGGGCTCCCAAGAGACCCAGTACTTC. Amino acid sequence: CASSLGSQETQYF.

The chain has TRBV4-1 and TRBJ2-2; TRBD1 aligns across 8 bases. V lost 1 base and J lost 6; bases outside the gene matches: 7. CDR1 MGHRA and CDR2 YSYEKL come from the germline V gene. The CDR3 spans 16 residues. The CDR3 protein is CASSQVRGTGAGELFF. DNA for the CDR3: TGCGCCAGCAGCCAAGTTAGGGGGACAGGCGCCGGGGAGCTGTTTTTT.

CDR3 sequence (DNA): TGTGCCAGCAGTAGAAAGGGGTTTTCGGACAGGGGGTACAATGAGCAGTTCTTC. Residues: CASSRKGFSDRGYNEQFF. V usage is TRBV27 and J usage is TRBJ2-1, with TRBD1 identical over 10 bases. The junction had 14 bases not matched to a gene; V was cut back by 5 bases and J by 4 bases. This CDR3 spans 18 amino acids. Germline loops: CDR1 MNHEY, CDR2 SMNVEV (reference sequence).

The V gene is TRBV3-1 (or the pseudogene TRBV3-2), the J gene TRBJ2-3, with 13 nucleotides matching TRBD2. The germline V gene encodes CDR1 LGHDT and CDR2 YNNKEL (reference sequence). V lost 4 bases, J lost 4 bases, and 2 bases stayed unmatched. This CDR3 is 15 amino acids long. CDR3 protein: CASSRTSGSADTQYF. The CDR3 DNA reads as TGTGCCAGCAGCCGGACTAGCGGGAGCGCAGATACGCAGTATTTT.

The chain links TRBV2 to TRBJ1-1, with TRBD1 identical over 8 bases. CDR1 and CDR2 (germline): SNHLY, FYNNEI. The junction had 11 bases not matched to a gene; V was cut back by 6 bases and J by 5 bases. The CDR3 covers 15 residues. The chain's CDR3 is CASSLDRVGNTEAFF. CDR3 coding DNA: TGTGCCAGCAGCCTGGACAGGGTGGGGAATACTGAAGCTTTCTTT.

V is TRBV6-1 and J is TRBJ1-5; D is possibly TRBD1 (5 bases). Germline CDR1 reads MNHNS; CDR2 reads SASEGT. V dropped 2 bases and J dropped 6 bases, with 17 bases sitting between them. The CDR3 length is 16 residues. CDR3 DNA: TGTGCCAGCAGTGAATCGGTGCTCAGGGCCTCTCAGCCCCAGCATTTT. Its protein product is CASSESVLRASQPQHF.

This chain uses TRBV7-9 with TRBJ2-3; 7 bases align to TRBD2. This CDR3 contains 15 residues. The germline gives CDR1 SEHNR, CDR2 FQNEAQ (reference sequence). V gave up 4 bases and J gave up 2 bases; unmatched junction bases: 6. CDR3 loop: CASSSGEGYTDTQYF. In DNA form, the CDR3 reads TGTGCCAGCAGCTCTGGGGAGGGATACACAGATACGCAGTATTTT.

The chain carries TRBV24-1 and TRBJ2-1; 8 bases map to TRBD2. Trimming cost V 3 bases and J 2 bases; bases outside gene matches: 8. The length of the CDR3 is 17 residues. The V gene's germline CDR1 is KGHDR and CDR2 SFDVKD. CDR3 DNA sequence: TGTGCCACCAGTGATCCGACTAGCGACAACCCCTACAATGAGCAGTTCTTC. Its protein product is CATSDPTSDNPYNEQFF.

The rearrangement links TRBV27 to TRBJ2-7; 7 bases map to TRBD1. This CDR3 contains 12 residues. Germline CDR1 MNHEY, CDR2 SMNVEV (reference sequence). The J segment lost 5 bases and the V segment lost 10 bases, leaving 8 bases of the junction unmatched. This CDR3 is CATRDRVDEQYF. In nucleotides, the CDR3 is TGTGCCACCCGGGACAGAGTAGACGAGCAGTACTTC.

This clone has just a few counts. This chain connects TRBV4-1 to TRBJ1-5; D not certain. This CDR3 is 18 amino acids long. Germline CDR1 MGHRA, CDR2 YSYEKL. The ends were cut back, 8 bases at V and 3 bases at J, with 26 bases in the middle. The CDR3 sequence: CASDDIMEGPPDNQPQHF. The CDR3 DNA sequence: TGCGCCAGCGATGATATTATGGAGGGTCCCCCGGACAATCAGCCCCAGCATTTT.

J is TRBJ2-1 and V is TRBV7-9; TRBD1 might be the D (5 bases). V lost 1 base to trimming and J lost 7 bases, with 14 bases between them. Germline assignment: CDR1 SEHNR and CDR2 FQNEAQ (reference sequence). The CDR3 totals 15 residues. The CDR3 protein is CASSLGTMGLNEQFF. For the CDR3, the DNA is TGTGCCAGCAGCTTAGGTACCATGGGGCTTAATGAGCAGTTCTTC. Looking up the rest from reference TRBV7-9 and TRBJ2-1 gives the full variable domain: DTGVSQNPRHKITKRGQNVTFRCDPISEHNRLYWYRQTLGQGPEFLTYFQNEAQLEKSRLLSDRFSAERPKGSFSTLEIQRTEQGDSAMYLCASSLGTMGLNEQFFGPGTRLTVL.

The rearrangement uses TRBV28 and TRBJ1-2, with TRBD1 as a possible D gene (5 bases). The CDR3 is 10 amino acids. From germline, CDR1 is MDHEN and CDR2 SYDVKM. The CDR3 DNA sequence: TGTGCGTCGGGGGGGAATGGCTACACCTTC. It yields the protein CASGGNGYTF.